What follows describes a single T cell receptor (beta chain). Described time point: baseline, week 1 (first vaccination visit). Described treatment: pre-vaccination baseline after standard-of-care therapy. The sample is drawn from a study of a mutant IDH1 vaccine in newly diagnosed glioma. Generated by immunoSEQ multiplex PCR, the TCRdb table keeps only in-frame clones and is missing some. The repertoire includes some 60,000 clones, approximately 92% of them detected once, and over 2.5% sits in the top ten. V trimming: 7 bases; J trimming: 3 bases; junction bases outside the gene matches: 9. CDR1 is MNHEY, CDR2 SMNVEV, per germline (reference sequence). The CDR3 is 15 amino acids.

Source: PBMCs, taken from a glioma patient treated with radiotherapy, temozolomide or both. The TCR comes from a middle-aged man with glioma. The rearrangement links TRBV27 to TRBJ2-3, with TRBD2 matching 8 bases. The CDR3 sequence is CASKRSGRLTDTQYF. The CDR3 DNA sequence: TGTGCCAGCAAGAGGAGCGGGAGATTAACAGATACGCAGTATTTT.